Sequencing of this T cell receptor beta chain was carried out in a study of blood T cell repertoires in COVID-19. As for the study in general: Acute and convalescent COVID-19 specimens originated in the United States, Italy and Spain. T cells, B-cell-depleted T cells, or PBMCs provided the cDNA or gDNA that served as material.

The CDR3 runs to 12 residues. CDR1 and CDR2 (germline): MNHNY, SVGAGI (reference sequence). With 8 bases removed from V and 2 bases from J, the gap between germline ends came to 10 bases. Original processing methods: Amplifying reference gene primers gave estimates of nucleated cell counts. Method: immunoSEQ multiplex PCR; TCRdb's copy keeps in-frame clones and lacks some. The DNA gave D and trimming, while V, J and clone size come from that table. Seen here are fewer than 450,000 clones, about 88% observed once, and the top ten hold about 7%. It was during active infection that Seattle patients were enrolled and then longitudinally followed.

The sequencing sample was made of peripheral blood. The TCR originated in a woman in her 70s with COVID-19, enrolled during active disease. The V call is TRBV6-6, the J call TRBJ2-7; D may be TRBD1 (5 bases). The CDR3 DNA follows: TGTGCCAGCTTGGGGCGACCCTACGAGCAGTACTTC. Its protein is CASLGRPYEQYF.